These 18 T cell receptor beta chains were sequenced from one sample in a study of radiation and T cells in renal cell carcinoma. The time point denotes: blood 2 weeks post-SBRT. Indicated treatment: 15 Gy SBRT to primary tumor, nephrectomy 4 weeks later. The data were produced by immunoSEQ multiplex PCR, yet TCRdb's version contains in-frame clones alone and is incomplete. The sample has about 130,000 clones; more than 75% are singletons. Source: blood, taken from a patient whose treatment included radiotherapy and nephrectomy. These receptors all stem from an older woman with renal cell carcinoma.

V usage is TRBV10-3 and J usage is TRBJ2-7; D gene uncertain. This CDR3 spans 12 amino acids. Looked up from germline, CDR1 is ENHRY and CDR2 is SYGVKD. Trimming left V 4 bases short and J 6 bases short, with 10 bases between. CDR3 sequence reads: CAISAPSGEQYF. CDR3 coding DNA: TGTGCCATCAGTGCCCCCTCCGGCGAGCAGTACTTC.

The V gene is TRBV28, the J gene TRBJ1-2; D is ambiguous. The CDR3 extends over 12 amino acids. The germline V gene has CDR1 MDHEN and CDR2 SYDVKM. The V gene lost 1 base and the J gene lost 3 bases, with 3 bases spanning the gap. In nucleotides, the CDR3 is TGTGCCAGCAGTTTATACGACTATGGCTACACCTTC. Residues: CASSLYDYGYTF.

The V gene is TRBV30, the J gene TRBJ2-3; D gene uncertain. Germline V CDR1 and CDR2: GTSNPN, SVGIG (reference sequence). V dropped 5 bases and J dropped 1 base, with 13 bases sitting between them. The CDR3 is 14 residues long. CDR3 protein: CAWWLPIGTDTQYF. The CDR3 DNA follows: TGTGCCTGGTGGTTACCCATTGGCACAGATACGCAGTATTTT.

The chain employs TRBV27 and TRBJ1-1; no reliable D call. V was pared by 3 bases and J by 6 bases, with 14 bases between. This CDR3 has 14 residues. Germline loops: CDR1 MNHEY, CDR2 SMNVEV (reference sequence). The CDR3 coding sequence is TGTGCCAGCAGTTTCGGATTGGCGGGAGCTGAAGCTTTCTTT. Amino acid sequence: CASSFGLAGAEAFF.

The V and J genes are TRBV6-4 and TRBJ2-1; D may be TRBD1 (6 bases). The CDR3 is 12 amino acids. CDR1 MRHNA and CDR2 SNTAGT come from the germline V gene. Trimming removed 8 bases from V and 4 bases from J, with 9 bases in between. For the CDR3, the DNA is TGTGCCAGCCCTGGACAGTACAATGAGCAGTTCTTC. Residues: CASPGQYNEQFF.

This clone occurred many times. The CDR3 is CASRKSGTGGYYGYTF. The CDR3 nucleotides are TGTGCCAGCAGGAAGTCCGGGACAGGGGGTTACTATGGCTACACCTTC. The chain carries TRBV2 and TRBJ1-2; TRBD1 aligns across 11 bases. Germline V gene data show CDR1 as SNHLY and CDR2 as FYNNEI. V was clipped by 6 bases and J by 3 bases; unmatched bases: 9. The CDR3 has 16 residues.

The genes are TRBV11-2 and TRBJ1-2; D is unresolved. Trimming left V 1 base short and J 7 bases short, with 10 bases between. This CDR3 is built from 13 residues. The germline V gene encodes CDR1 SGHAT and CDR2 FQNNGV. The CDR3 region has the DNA TGTGCCAGCAGCTTAGTTCCGGCGCGTGGCTACACCTTC. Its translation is CASSLVPARGYTF.

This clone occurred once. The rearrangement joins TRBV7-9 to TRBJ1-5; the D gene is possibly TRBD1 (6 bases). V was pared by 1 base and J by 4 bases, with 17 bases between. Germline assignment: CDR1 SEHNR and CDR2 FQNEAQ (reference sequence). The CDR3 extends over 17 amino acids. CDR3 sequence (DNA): TGTGCCAGCAGCTTAGGCAGGGGAGGGATTGGAAATCAGCCCCAGCATTTT. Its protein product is CASSLGRGGIGNQPQHF.

Here the CDR3 DNA reads TGTGCCAGTAGTCCTGACAGGGTCACTGAAGCTTTCTTT. This translates into CASSPDRVTEAFF. The chain is built from TRBV19 and TRBJ1-1; 7 bases are a match to TRBD1. Losses at the gene ends were 5 bases for V and 4 bases for J; bases not matched to a gene: 4. The CDR3 is made up of 13 amino acids. Germline-derived CDR1 and CDR2 are LNHDA and SQIVND (reference sequence).

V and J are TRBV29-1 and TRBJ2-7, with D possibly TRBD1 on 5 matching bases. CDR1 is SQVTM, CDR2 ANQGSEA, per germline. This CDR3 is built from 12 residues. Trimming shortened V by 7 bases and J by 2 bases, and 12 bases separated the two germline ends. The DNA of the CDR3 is TGCAGCGCTGGGGCCGGAACCTACGAGCAGTACTTC. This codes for CSAGAGTYEQYF.

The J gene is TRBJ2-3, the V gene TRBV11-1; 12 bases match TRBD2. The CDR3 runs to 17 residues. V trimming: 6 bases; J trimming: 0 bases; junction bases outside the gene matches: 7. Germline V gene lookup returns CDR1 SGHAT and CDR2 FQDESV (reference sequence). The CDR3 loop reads CASSITGTSGSTDTQYF. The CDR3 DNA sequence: TGTGCCAGCAGTATAACCGGGACTAGCGGGAGCACAGATACGCAGTATTTT.

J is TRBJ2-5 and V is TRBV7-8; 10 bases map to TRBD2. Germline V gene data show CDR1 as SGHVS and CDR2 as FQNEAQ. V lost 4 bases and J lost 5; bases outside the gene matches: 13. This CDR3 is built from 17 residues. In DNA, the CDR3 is TGTGCCAGCAGCTACAACAGCGGGGGGGCCGGATCGGAGACCCAGTACTTC. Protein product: CASSYNSGGAGSETQYF. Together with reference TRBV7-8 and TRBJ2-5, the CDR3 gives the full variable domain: GAGVSQSPRYKVAKRGQDVALRCDPISGHVSLFWYQQALGQGPEFLTYFQNEAQLDKSGLPSDRFFAERPEGSVSTLKIQRTQQEDSAVYLCASSYNSGGAGSETQYFGPGTRLLVL.

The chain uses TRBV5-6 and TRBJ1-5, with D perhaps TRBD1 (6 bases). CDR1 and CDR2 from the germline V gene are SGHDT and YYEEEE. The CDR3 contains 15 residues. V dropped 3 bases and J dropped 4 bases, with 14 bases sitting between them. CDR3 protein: CASSSRQAGNQPQHF. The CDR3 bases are TGTGCCAGCAGCTCCCGACAGGCGGGGAATCAGCCCCAGCATTTT.

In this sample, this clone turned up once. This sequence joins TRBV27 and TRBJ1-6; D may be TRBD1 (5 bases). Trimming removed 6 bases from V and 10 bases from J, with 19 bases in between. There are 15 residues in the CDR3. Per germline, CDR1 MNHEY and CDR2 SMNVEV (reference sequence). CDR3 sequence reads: CASSVNRLRKSPLHF. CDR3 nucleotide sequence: TGTGCCAGCAGCGTCAACAGGCTAAGGAAGTCACCCCTCCACTTT.

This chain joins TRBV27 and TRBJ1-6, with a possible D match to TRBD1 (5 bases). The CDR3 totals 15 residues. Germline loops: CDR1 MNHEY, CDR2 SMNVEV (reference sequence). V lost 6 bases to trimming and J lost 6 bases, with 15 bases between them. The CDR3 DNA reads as TGTGCCAGCAGCTCCCGGGACTTCAGTAATTCACCCCTCCACTTT. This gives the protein CASSSRDFSNSPLHF.

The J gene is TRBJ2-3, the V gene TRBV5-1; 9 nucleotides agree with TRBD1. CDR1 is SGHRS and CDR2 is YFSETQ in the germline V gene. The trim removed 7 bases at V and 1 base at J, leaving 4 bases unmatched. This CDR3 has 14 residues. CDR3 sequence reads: CASHRGLGTDTQYF. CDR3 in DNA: TGCGCCAGCCACAGGGGGCTCGGCACAGATACGCAGTATTTT.

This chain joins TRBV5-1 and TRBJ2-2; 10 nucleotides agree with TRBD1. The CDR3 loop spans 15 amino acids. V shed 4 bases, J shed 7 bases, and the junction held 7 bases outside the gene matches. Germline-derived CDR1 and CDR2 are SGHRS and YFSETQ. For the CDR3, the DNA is TGCGCCAGCAGCCCTAGACAGGGGGCAATCGGGGAGCTGTTTTTT. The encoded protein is CASSPRQGAIGELFF.

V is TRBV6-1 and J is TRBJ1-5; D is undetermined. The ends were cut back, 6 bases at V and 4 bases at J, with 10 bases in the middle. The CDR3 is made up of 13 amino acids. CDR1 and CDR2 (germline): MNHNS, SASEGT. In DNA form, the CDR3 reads TGTGCCAGCAGGAGCCTGATGAATCAGCCCCAGCATTTT. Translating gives CASRSLMNQPQHF.